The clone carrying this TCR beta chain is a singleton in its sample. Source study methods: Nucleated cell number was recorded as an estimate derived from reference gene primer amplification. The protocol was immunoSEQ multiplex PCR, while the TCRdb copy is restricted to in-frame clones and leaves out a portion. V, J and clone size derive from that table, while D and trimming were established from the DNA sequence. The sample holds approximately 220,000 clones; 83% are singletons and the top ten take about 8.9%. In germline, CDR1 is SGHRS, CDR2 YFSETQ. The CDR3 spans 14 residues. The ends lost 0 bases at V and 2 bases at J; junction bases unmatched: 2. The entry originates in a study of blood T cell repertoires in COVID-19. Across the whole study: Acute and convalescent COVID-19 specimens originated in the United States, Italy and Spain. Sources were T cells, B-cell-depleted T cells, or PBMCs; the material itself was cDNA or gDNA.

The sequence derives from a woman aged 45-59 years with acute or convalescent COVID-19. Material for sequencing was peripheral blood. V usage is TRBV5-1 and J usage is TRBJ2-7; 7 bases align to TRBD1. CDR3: CASSLETGAYEQYF. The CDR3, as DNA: TGCGCCAGCAGCTTGGAAACAGGGGCCTACGAGCAGTACTTC.